Listed here are 8 T cell receptor beta chains from one sample, sequenced in a study of blood T cells in healthy people across ages (dated by TCRdb to between 2014 and 2016). The library was made by 5' RACE. Sequencing relied on an Illumina HiSeq 2500. The second PCR ran for roughly 7 to 11 cycles and used a J-beta primer mix along with a sample-barcoded 5' primer. TCRdb reprocessed the public reads (quality trimming at Q25 with fastp, clone calling with MiXCR) and kept in-frame beta chains. Each entry merges the rows of one CDR3 protein and shows their most common DNA and genes. This sample is represented by 1.5 million or so distinct CDR3 sequences; 35% to 45% of them were singletons. Under 8% of the sample lies in the top ten. The sequencing sample was made of blood. These receptors all stem from a woman between 18 and 29 years old in good health.

This chain joins TRBV28 and TRBJ2-5; possible D gene TRBD2, 7 bases. CDR3 length: 16 amino acids. V shed 6 bases and J shed 0 bases, with 17 bases lying between them. Germline CDR1 is MDHEN and CDR2 is SYDVKM. The CDR3 DNA follows: TGTGCCAGCAGGTCCGGGGGGCTGAAGAACCAAGAGACCCAGTACTTC. It is translated as CASRSGGLKNQETQYF.

This chain uses TRBV5-1 with TRBJ2-7, with D tentatively TRBD2 (6 bases). Germline assignment: CDR1 SGHRS and CDR2 YFSETQ. The CDR3 is made up of 13 amino acids. With 5 bases removed from V and 7 bases from J, the gap between germline ends came to 16 bases. CDR3: CASRPTSSNEQYF. DNA for the CDR3: TGCGCCAGCAGGCCTACTAGCTCTAATGAGCAGTACTTC. Full variable domain (missing parts from reference TRBV5-1 and TRBJ2-7): KAGVTQTPRYLIKTRGQQVTLSCSPISGHRSVSWYQQTPGQGLQFLFEYFSETQRNKGNFPGRFSGRQFSNSRSEMNVSTLELGDSALYLCASRPTSSNEQYFGPGTRLTVT.

The J gene is TRBJ1-1, the V gene TRBV6-4; 7 bases align to TRBD1. CDR1 and CDR2 (germline): MRHNA, SNTAGT. Trimming cost V 6 bases and J 4 bases; bases outside gene matches: 8. The CDR3 extends over 14 amino acids. The CDR3 loop reads CASRDRVGGTEAFF. DNA for the CDR3: TGTGCCAGCAGAGACAGGGTCGGGGGCACTGAAGCTTTCTTT.

V is TRBV10-3 and J is TRBJ2-1; D is perhaps TRBD2 (5 bases). Trimming took off 4 bases at V and 10 bases at J, with 14 bases between the two ends. This CDR3 is 13 amino acids long. The germline V gene has CDR1 ENHRY and CDR2 SYGVKD. CDR3 sequence (DNA): TGTGCCATCAGTGGAGGGATGGCCTACGAGCAGTTCTTC. This codes for CAISGGMAYEQFF.

This rearrangement joins TRBV15 to TRBJ2-3; D call uncertain. Germline CDR1 reads LNHNV; CDR2 reads YYDKDF (reference sequence). V lost 0 bases to trimming and J lost 4 bases, with 11 bases between them. This CDR3 contains 15 residues. CDR3 protein: CATSRDKVFPDTQYF. CDR3 in DNA: TGTGCCACCAGCAGAGATAAGGTATTCCCAGATACGCAGTATTTT.

This clonotype was observed a handful of times. The rearrangement uses TRBV12-3 or TRBV12-4 and TRBJ1-6; no firm D call. The V end was cut by 4 bases, the J end by 0 bases, with 13 bases between. This CDR3 is built from 17 residues. CDR3 in amino acids: CASSSSAARSYNSPLHF. The CDR3 DNA is TGTGCCAGCAGTTCGAGCGCAGCCCGCTCCTATAATTCACCCCTCCACTTT.

This clonotype showed up just a few times. V and J are TRBV27 and TRBJ2-1, with 7 bases identical to TRBD1. The CDR3 contains 14 residues. J was trimmed by 4 bases and V by 10 bases; bases with no gene match: 10. CDR1 and CDR2 from the germline V gene are MNHEY and SMNVEV (reference sequence). This CDR3 reads CATRGTSGYNEQFF. CDR3 in DNA: TGTGCCACCAGGGGGACCTCGGGGTACAATGAGCAGTTCTTC.

The V gene is TRBV19, the J gene TRBJ2-3, with D perhaps TRBD2 (6 bases). Germline V gene lookup returns CDR1 LNHDA and CDR2 SQIVND (reference sequence). V was cut by 7 bases and J by 4 bases, with 15 bases left in between. The length of the CDR3 is 14 residues. In nucleotides, the CDR3 is TGTGCCAGTACCCTGGGACTGTCCCCAGATACGCAGTATTTT. Translation: CASTLGLSPDTQYF.